This T cell receptor (beta chain) comes out of a study of CD8+ T cells in alopecia areata. Study outcomes and limitations: The presence of one nonresponder keeps the tie between baseline CD8+ expansion and response uncertain. The study found higher clonality in lesional than normal scalp, especially in alopecia totalis/universalis.

Treatment specified: oral pan-JAK inhibitor, 5-10 mg twice daily. Per germline, CDR1 SGDLS and CDR2 YYNGEE. This CDR3 is built from 16 residues. The ends lost 3 bases at V and 0 bases at J; junction bases unmatched: 6. It was cDNA, reverse transcribed from extracted RNA, that served as the sequencing template. Measured with immunoSEQ multiplex PCR; TCRdb has only the in-frame clones, and not every one. The top ten hold approximately 1.2% of the sample, which has about 190,000 clones, under 80% seen once. Note on this clone: Antigen unknown.

This receptor was obtained from a human donor with alopecia areata. Sequencing used CD4+ T cells sorted from blood, obtained around week 50, from a patient treated with tofacitinib. This rearrangement joins TRBV9 to TRBJ2-3; 8 positions match TRBD1. CDR3 amino acids: CASSARQGLSTDTQYF. The CDR3 bases are TGTGCCAGCAGCGCCCGACAGGGGCTAAGCACAGATACGCAGTATTTT.